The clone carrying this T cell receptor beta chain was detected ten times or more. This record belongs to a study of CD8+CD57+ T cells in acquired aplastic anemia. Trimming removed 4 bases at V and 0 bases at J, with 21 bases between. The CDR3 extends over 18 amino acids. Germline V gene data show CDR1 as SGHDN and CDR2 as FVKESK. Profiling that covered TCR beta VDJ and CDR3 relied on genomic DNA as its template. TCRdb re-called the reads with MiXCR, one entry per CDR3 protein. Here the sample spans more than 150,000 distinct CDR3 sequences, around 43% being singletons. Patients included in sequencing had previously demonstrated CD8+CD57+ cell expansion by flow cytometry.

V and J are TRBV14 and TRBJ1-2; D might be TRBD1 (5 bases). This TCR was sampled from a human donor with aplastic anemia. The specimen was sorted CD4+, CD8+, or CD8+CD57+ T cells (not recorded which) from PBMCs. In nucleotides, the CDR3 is TGTGCCAGCAGCCGGAAGATACCAGGGTGGGATTCTAACTATGGCTACACCTTC. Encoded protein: CASSRKIPGWDSNYGYTF.